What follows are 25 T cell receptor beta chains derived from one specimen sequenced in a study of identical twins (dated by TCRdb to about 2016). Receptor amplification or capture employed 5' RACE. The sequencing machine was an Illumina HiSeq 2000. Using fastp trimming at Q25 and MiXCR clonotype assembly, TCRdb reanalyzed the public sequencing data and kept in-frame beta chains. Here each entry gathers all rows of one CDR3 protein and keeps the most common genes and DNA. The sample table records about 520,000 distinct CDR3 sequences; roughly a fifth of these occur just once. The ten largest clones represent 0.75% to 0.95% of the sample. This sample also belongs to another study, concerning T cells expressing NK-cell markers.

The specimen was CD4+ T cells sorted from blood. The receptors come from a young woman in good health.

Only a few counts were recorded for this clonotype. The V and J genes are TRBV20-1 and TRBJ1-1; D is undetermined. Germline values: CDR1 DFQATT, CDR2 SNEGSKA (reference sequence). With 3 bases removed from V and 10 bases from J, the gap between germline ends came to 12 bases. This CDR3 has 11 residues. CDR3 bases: TGCAGTGCTAGCCCCCTTTACAGAGCTTTCTTT. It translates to CSASPLYRAFF.

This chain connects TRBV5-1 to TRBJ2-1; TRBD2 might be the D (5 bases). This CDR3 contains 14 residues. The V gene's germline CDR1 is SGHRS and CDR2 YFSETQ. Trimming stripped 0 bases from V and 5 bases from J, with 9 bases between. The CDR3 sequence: CASSLASLDNEQFF. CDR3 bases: TGCGCCAGCAGCTTGGCTAGCCTCGACAATGAGCAGTTCTTC.

Here the CDR3 reads CASSLVSPDYYSNQPQHF. The DNA of the CDR3 is TGTGCCAGCAGCTTAGTTTCTCCCGATTATTATAGCAATCAGCCCCAGCATTTT. This chain links TRBV11-1 with TRBJ1-5, with D uncertain. The V end lost 1 base, the J end lost 0 bases, and 16 bases lay between the germline ends. The CDR3 is 18 residues long. CDR1 is SGHAT, CDR2 FQDESV, per germline (reference sequence). The full variable domain, its missing parts supplied by reference TRBV11-1 and TRBJ1-5, is EAEVAQSPRYKITEKSQAVAFWCDPISGHATLYWYRQILGQGPELLVQFQDESVVDDSQLPKDRFSAERLKGVDSTLKIQPAELGDSAMYLCASSLVSPDYYSNQPQHFGDGTRLSIL.

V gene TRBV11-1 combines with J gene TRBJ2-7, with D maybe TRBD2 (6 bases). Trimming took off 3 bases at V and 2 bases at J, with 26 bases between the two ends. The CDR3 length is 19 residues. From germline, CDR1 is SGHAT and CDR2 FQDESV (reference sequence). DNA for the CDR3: TGTGCCAGCAGCTTGGCTCCGGGACTGATACGACTCCGGACCTACGAGCAGTACTTC. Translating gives CASSLAPGLIRLRTYEQYF.

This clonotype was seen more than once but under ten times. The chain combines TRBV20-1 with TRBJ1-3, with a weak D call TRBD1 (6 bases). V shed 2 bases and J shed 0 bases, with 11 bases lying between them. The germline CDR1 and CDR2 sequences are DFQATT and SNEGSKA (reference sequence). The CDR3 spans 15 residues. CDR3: CSARHGTNSGNTIYF. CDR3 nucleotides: TGCAGTGCTAGACACGGGACAAACTCTGGAAACACCATATATTTT.

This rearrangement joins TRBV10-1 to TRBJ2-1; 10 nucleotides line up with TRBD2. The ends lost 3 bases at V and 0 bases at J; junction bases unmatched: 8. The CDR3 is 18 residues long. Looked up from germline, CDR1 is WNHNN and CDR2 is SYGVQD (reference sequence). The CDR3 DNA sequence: TGCGCCAGCAGTGATTCGCAAAGACTAGCGGGCTCCTACAATGAGCAGTTCTTC. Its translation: CASSDSQRLAGSYNEQFF.

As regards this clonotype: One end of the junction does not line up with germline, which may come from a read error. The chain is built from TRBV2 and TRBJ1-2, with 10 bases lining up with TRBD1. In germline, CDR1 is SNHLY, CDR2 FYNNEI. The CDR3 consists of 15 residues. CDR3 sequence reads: CASSEDWTGGGGYTF. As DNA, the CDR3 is TGTGCCAGCAGCGAAGACTGGACAGGGGGAGGTGGCTACACCTTC.

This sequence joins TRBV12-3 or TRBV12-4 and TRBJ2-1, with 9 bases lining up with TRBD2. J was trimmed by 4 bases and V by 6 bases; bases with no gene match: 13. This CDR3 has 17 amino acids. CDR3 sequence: CASRQGLAGEGYNEQFF. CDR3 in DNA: TGTGCCAGCAGGCAGGGATTAGCGGGAGAGGGGTACAATGAGCAGTTCTTC.

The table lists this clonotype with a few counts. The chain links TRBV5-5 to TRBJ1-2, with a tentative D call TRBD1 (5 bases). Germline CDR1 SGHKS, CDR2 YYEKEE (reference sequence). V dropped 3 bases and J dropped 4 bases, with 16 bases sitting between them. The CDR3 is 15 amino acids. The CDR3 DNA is TGTGCCAGCAGCTCATCCGGGACGCGCCGCTATGGCTACACCTTC. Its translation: CASSSSGTRRYGYTF.

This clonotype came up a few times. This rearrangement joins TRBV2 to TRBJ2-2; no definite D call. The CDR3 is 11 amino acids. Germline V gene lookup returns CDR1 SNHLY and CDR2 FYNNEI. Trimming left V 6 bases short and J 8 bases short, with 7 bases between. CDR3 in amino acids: CASRPFGELFF. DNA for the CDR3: TGTGCCAGCAGACCTTTTGGGGAGCTGTTTTTT.

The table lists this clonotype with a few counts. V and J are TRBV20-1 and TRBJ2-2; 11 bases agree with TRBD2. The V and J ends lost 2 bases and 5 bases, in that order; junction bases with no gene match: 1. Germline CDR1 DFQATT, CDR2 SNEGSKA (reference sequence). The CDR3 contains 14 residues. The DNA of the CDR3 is TGCAGTGCTAGAATAGCGGGGGGGACCGGGGAGCTGTTTTTT. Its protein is CSARIAGGTGELFF.

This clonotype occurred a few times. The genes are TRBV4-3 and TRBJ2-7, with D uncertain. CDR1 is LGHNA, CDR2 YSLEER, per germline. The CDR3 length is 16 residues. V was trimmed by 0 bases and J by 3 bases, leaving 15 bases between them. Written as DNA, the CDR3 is TGCGCCAGCAGCCAAGACTCGACCTCCGTGGACTACGAGCAGTACTTC. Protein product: CASSQDSTSVDYEQYF.

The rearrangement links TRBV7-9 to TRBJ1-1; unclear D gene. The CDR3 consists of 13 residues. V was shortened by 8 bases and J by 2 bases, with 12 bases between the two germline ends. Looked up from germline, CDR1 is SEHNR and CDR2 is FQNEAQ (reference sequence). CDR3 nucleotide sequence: TGTGCCAGCGTTCGGGGTCAAAACACTGAAGCTTTCTTT. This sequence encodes CASVRGQNTEAFF.

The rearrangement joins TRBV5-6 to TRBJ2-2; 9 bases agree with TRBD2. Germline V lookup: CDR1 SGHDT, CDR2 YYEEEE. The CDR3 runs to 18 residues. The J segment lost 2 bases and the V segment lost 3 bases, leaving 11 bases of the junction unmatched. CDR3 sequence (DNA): TGTGCCAGCAGCTCAATCGCGGGAGGGACCCCTAACACCGGGGAGCTGTTTTTT. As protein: CASSSIAGGTPNTGELFF. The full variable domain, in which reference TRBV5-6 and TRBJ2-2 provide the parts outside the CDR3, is DAGVTQSPTHLIKTRGQQVTLRCSPKSGHDTVSWYQQALGQGPQFIFQYYEEEERQRGNFPDRFSGHQFPNYSSELNVNALLLGDSALYLCASSSIAGGTPNTGELFFGEGSRLTVL.

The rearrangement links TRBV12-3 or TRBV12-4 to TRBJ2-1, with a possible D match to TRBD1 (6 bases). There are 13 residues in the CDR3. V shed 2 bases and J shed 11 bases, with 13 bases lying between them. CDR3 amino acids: CASSLNEGEKQFF. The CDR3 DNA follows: TGTGCCAGCAGTTTAAATGAGGGGGAGAAGCAGTTCTTC.

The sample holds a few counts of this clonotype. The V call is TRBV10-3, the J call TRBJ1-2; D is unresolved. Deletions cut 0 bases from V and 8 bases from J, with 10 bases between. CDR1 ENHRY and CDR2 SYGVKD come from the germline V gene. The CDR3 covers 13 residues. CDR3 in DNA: TGTGCCATCAGTGAGTCGGACGGGGTAGGCTACACCTTC. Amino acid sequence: CAISESDGVGYTF.

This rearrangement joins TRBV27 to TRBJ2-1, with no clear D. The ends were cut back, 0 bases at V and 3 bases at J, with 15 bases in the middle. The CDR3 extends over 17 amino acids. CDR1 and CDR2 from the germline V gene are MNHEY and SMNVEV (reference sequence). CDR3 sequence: CASSLSGRRLGYNEQFF. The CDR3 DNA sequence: TGTGCCAGCAGTTTATCGGGCCGCCGACTGGGCTACAATGAGCAGTTCTTC.

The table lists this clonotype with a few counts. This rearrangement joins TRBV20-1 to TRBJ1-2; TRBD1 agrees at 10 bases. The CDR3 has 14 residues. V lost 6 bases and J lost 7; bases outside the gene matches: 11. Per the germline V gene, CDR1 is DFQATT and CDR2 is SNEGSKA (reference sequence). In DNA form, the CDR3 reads TGCAGTGCGAGAAGGACAGGGGGAGAGGGTGGCTACACCTTC. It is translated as CSARRTGGEGGYTF.

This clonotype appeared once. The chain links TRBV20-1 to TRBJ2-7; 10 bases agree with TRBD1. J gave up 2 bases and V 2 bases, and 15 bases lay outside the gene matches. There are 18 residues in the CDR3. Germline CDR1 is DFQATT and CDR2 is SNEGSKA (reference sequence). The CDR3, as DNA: TGCAGTGCTAGAAACGGAGACAGGGGGCGAGGGGGTGCCTACGAGCAGTACTTC. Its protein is CSARNGDRGRGGAYEQYF.

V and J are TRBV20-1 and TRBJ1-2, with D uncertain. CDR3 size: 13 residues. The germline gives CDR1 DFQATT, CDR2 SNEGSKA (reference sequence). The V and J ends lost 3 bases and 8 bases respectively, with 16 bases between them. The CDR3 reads CSASRRTPRGYTF. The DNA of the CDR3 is TGCAGTGCTAGCCGGCGTACGCCAAGGGGCTACACCTTC.

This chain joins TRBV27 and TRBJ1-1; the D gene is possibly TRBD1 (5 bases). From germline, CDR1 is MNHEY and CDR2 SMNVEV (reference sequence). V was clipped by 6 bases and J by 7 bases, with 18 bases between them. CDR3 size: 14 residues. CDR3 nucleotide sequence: TGTGCCAGCAGGGCAACAGGCGCCATACATGAAGCTTTCTTT. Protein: CASRATGAIHEAFF.

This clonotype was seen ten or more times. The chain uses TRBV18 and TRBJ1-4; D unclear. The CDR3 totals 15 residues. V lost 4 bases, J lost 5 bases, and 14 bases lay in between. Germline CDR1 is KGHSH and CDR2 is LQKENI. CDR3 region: CASSRPAGANEKLFF. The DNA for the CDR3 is TGTGCCAGCTCACGCCCCGCTGGCGCGAATGAAAAACTGTTTTTT.

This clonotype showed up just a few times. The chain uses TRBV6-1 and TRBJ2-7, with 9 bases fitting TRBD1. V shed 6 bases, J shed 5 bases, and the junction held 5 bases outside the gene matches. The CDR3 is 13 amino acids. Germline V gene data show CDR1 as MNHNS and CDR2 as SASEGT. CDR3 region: CASSRQGGNEQYF. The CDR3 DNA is TGTGCCAGCAGCCGACAGGGGGGGAACGAGCAGTACTTC.

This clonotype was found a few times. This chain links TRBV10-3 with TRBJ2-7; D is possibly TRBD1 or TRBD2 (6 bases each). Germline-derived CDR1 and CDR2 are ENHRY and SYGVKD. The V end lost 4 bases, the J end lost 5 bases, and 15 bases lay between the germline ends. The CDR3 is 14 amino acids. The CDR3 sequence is CAISAFLGGHEQYF. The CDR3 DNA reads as TGTGCCATCAGTGCGTTTCTTGGGGGGCACGAGCAGTACTTC.

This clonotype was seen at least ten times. In nucleotides, the CDR3 is TGTGCCAGCAGTTACTCGGGGTCCTTGAACACTGAAGCTTTCTTT. This gives the protein CASSYSGSLNTEAFF. The rearrangement joins TRBV6-5 to TRBJ1-1; D not resolved. Per germline, CDR1 MNHEY and CDR2 SVGAGI. CDR3 size: 15 residues. The germline V and J ends were trimmed by 0 bases and 0 bases, with 8 bases remaining between them.